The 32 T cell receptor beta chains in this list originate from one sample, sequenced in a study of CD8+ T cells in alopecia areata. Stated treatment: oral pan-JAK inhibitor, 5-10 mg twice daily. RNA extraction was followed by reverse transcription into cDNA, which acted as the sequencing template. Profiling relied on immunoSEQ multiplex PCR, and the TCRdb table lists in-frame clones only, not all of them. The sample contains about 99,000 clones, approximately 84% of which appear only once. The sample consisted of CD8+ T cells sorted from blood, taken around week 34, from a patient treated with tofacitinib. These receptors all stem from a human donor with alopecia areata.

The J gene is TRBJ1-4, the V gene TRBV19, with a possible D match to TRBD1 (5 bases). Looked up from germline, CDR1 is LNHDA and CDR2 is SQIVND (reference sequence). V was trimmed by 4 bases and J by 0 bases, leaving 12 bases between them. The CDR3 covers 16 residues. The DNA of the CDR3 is TGTGCCAGTAGTACGCCATCGACAGCAACTAATGAAAAACTGTTTTTT. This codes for CASSTPSTATNEKLFF.

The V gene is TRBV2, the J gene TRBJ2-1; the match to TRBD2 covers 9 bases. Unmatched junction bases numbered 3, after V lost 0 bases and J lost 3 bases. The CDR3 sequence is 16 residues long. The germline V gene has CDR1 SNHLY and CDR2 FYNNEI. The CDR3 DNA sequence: TGTGCCAGCAGTGAAGCCAGCGGGGGGTACTACAATGAGCAGTTCTTC. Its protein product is CASSEASGGYYNEQFF.

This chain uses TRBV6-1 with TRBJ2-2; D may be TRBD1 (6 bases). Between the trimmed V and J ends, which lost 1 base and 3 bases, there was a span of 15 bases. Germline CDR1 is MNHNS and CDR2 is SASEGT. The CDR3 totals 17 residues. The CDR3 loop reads CASSEVEGETYTGELFF. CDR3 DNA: TGTGCCAGCAGTGAAGTCGAGGGGGAGACGTACACCGGGGAGCTGTTTTTT.

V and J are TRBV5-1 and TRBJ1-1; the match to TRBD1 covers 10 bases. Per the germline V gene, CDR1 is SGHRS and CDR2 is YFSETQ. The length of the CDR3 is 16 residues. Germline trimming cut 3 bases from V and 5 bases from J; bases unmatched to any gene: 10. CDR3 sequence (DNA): TGCGCCAGCAGCTCCGGGACAGGGGTATGGAGGACTGAAGCTTTCTTT. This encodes CASSSGTGVWRTEAFF.

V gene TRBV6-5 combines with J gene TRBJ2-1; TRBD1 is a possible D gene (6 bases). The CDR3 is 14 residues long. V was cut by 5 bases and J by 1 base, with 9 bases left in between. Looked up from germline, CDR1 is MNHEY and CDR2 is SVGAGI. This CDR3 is CASSLGASYNEQFF. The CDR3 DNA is TGTGCCAGCAGTCTGGGGGCATCCTACAATGAGCAGTTCTTC.

CDR3 in DNA: TGTGCCAGCAGCGCCGCCGAGACCCAGTACTTC. Its translation: CASSAAETQYF. The chain joins TRBV9 to TRBJ2-5; D is undetermined. V lost 3 bases and J lost 5, with 5 bases in between. Germline V lookup: CDR1 SGDLS, CDR2 YYNGEE. The CDR3 runs to 11 residues.

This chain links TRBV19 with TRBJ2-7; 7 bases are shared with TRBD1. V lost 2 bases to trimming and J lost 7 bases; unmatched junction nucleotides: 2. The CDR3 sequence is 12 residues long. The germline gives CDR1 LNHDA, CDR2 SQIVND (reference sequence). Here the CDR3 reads CASSIPGQEQYF. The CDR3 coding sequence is TGTGCCAGTAGTATACCGGGACAGGAGCAGTACTTC. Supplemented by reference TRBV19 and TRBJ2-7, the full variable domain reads DGGITQSPKYLFRKEGQNVTLSCEQNLNHDAMYWYRQDPGQGLRLIYYSQIVNDFQKGDIAEGYSVSREKKESFPLTVTSAQKNPTAFYLCASSIPGQEQYFGPGTRLTVT.

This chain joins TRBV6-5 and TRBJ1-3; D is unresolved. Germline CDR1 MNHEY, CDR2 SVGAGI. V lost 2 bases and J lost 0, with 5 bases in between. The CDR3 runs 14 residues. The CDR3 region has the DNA TGTGCCAGCAGTTACCGAAGCTCTGGAAACACCATATATTTT. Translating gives CASSYRSSGNTIYF.

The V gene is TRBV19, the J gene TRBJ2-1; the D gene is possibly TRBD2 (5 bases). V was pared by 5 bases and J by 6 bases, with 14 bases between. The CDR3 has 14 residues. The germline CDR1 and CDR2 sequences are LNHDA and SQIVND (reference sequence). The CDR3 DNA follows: TGTGCCAGTAGTTACCGGGATATAAGCAATGAGCAGTTCTTC. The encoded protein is CASSYRDISNEQFF.

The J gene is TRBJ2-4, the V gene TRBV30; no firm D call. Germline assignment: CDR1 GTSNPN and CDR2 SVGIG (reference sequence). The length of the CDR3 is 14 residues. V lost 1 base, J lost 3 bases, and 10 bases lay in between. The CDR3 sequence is CAWSAPRGKNIQYF. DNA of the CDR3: TGTGCCTGGAGTGCCCCCCGTGGCAAAAACATTCAGTACTTC.

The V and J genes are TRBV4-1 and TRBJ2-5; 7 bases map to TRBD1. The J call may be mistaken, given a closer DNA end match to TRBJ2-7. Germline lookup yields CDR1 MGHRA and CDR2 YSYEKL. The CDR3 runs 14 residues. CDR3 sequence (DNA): TGCGCCAGCAGCACACGGACAGGCTTCTACGAGCAGTACTTC. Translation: CASSTRTGFYEQYF.

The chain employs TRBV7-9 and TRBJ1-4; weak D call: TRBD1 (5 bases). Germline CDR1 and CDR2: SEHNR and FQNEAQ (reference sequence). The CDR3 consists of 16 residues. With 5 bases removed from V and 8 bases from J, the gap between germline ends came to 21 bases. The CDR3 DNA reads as TGTGCCAGCAGCCTAGTTGACAGCCCCGAGGAGGAAAAACTGTTTTTT. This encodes CASSLVDSPEEEKLFF.

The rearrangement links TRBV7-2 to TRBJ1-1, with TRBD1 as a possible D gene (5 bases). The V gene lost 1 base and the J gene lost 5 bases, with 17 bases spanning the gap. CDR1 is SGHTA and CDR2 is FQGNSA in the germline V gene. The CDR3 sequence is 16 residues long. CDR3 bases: TGTGCCAGCAGCTTAGAAGTCGGGGGAACGGAGACTGAAGCTTTCTTT. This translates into CASSLEVGGTETEAFF.

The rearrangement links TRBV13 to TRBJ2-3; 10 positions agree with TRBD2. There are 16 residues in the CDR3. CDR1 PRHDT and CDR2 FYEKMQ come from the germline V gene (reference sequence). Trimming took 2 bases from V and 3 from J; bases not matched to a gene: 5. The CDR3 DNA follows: TGTGCCAGCAGCTTAAGTCTAGCGGGGGTTACAGATACGCAGTATTTT. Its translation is CASSLSLAGVTDTQYF.

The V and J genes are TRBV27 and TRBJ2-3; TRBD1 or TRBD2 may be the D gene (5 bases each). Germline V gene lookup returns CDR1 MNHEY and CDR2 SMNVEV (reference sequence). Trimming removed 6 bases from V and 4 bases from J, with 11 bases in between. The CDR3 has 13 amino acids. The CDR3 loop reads CASSSLGADTQYF. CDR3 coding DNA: TGTGCCAGCAGCTCACTGGGGGCAGATACGCAGTATTTT.

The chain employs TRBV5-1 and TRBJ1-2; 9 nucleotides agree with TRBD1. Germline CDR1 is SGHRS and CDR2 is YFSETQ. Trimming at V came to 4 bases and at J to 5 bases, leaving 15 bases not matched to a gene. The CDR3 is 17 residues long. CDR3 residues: CASSPEGYGDRGYGYTF. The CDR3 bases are TGCGCCAGCAGCCCCGAAGGGTACGGAGACAGGGGGTATGGCTACACCTTC.

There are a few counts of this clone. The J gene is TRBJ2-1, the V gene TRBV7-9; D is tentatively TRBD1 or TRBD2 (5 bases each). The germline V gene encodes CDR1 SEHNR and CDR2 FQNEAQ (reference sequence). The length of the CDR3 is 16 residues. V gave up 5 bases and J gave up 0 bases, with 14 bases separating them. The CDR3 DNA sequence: TGTGCCAGCAGCCGACAGACTGGGAGCTCCTACAATGAGCAGTTCTTC. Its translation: CASSRQTGSSYNEQFF.

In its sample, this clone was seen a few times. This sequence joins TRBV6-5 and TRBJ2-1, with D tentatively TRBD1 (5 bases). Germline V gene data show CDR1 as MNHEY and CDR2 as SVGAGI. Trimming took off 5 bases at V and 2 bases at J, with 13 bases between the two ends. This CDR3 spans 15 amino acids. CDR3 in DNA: TGTGCCAGCAGTCACCAGGGTGCTCCCTACAATGAGCAGTTCTTC. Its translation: CASSHQGAPYNEQFF.

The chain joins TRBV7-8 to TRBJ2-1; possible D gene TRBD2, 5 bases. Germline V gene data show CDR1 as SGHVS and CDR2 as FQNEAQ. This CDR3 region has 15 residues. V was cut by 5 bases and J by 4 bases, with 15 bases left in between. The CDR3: CASSLWETAYNEQFF. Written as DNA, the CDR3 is TGTGCCAGCAGCCTTTGGGAGACCGCATACAATGAGCAGTTCTTC.

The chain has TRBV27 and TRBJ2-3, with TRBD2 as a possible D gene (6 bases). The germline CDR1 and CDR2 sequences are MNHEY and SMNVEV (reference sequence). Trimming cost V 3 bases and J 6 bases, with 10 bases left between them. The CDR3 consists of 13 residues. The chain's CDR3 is CASSFLGGDTQYF. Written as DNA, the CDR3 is TGTGCCAGCAGTTTTCTCGGAGGGGATACGCAGTATTTT.

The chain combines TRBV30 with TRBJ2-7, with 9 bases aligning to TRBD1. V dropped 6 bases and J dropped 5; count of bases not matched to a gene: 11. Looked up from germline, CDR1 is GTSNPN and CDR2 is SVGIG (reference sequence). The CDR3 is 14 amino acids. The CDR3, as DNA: TGTGCCTGCTCAACCGGGACAGGGATCGACGAGCAGTACTTC. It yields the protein CACSTGTGIDEQYF.

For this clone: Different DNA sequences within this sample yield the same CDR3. CDR3 bases: TGTGCCAGCAGTGAGGGACTAGCGGGGGGGCGAGATACGCAGTATTTT. Translation: CASSEGLAGGRDTQYF. This chain joins TRBV6-1 and TRBJ2-3; 16 nucleotides align to TRBD2. The V gene end was trimmed by 3 bases and the J gene end by 5 bases; junction bases not matched to a gene: 2. The CDR3 runs to 16 residues. Germline-derived CDR1 and CDR2 are MNHNS and SASEGT.

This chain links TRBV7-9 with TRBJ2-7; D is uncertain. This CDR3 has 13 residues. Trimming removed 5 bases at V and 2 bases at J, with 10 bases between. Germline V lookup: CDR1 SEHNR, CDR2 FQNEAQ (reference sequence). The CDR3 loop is CASSPRDTYEQYF. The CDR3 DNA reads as TGTGCCAGCAGCCCGCGAGATACCTACGAGCAGTACTTC.

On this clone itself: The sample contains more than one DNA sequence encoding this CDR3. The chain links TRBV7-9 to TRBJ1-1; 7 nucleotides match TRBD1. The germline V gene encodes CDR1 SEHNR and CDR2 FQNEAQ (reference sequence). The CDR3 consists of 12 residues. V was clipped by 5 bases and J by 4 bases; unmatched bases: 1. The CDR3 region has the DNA TGTGCCAGCAGCCCAGGGGGCACTGAAGCTTTCTTT. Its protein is CASSPGGTEAFF.

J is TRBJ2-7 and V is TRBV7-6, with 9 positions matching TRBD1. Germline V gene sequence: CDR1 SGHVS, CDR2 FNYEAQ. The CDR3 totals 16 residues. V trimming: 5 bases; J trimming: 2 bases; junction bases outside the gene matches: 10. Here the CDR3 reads CASSDALGQGTYEQYF. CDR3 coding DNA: TGTGCCAGCAGCGACGCCTTGGGACAGGGCACCTACGAGCAGTACTTC.

DNA for the CDR3: TGTGCCAGCTCAAACGGGGGAGAGGAGACCCAGTACTTC. This codes for CASSNGGEETQYF. The rearrangement uses TRBV18 and TRBJ2-5; TRBD2 is a possible D gene (6 bases). The germline gives CDR1 KGHSH, CDR2 LQKENI. The CDR3 is 13 residues long. The V and J ends lost 5 bases and 5 bases respectively, with 12 bases between them.

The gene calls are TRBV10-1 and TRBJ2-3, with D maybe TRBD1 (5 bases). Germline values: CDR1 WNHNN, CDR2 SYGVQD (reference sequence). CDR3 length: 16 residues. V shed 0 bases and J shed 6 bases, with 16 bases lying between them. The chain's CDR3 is CASSESVPDMRDTQYF. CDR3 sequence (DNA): TGCGCCAGCAGTGAGTCAGTACCGGACATGCGGGATACGCAGTATTTT.

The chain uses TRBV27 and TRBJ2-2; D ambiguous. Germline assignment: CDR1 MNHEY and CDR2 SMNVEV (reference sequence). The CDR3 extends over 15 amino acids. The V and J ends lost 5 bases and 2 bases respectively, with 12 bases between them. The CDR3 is CASSVSWVNTGELFF. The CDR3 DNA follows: TGTGCCAGCAGTGTCTCCTGGGTAAACACCGGGGAGCTGTTTTTT.

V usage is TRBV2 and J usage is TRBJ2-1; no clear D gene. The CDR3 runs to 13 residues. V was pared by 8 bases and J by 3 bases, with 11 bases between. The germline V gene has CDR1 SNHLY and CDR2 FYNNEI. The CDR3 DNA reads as TGTGCCAGCGTGGTAGCTGGCTACAATGAGCAGTTCTTC. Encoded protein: CASVVAGYNEQFF.

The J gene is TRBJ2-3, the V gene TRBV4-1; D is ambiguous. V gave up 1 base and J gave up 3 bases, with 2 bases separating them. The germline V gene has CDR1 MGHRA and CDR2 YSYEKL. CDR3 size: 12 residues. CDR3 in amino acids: CASSQVTDTQYF. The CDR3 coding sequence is TGCGCCAGCAGCCAAGTGACAGATACGCAGTATTTT.

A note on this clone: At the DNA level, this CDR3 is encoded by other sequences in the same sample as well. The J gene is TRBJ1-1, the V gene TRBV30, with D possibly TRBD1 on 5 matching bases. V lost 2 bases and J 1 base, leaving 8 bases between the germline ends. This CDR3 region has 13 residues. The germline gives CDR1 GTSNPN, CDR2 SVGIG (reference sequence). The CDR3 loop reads CAWSRGGNTEAFF. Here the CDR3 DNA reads TGTGCCTGGAGTCGGGGCGGGAACACTGAAGCTTTCTTT.

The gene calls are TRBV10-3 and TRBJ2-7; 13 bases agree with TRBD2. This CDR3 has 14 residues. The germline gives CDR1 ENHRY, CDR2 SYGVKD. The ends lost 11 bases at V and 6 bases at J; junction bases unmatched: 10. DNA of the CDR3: TGTGCCGTTATAAGGACTAGCGGGAGCTCCGAGCAGTACTTC. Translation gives CAVIRTSGSSEQYF.